This section outlines one TCR beta chain sequence together with its context. Its antigen is not known. After removal of 8 bases from V and 4 bases from J, the junction contained 11 bases not matched to a gene. The CDR3 runs 14 residues. Per the germline V gene, CDR1 is SQVTM and CDR2 is ANQGSEA. The source of the sample is a study of Graves' ophthalmopathy and Graves' hyperthyroidism. About the research overall: No treatment had been given when peripheral blood was collected at initial diagnosis.

Study-wide points: Blood also carried most expanded thyroid clonotypes exceeding 0.001 frequency.

Amplified material comprised TCR beta CDR3 regions derived from RNA transcripts. First-round RT-PCR with HTBI primers preceded a second-round multiplex PCR. TCRdb ran MiXCR on the multiplex PCR reads and lists one entry per CDR3 protein. The table lists 600,000 to 950,000 distinct CDR3 sequences, 35% to 50% of them singletons, with roughly 45% in the top ten. What was sequenced was peripheral blood. The J gene is TRBJ2-5, the V gene TRBV29-1; TRBD2 agrees at 9 bases. The origin of this receptor is an adult man with Graves' ophthalmopathy. CDR3 DNA sequence: TGCAGCCGAGAGTGGGCGGGAGGGAGAGAGACCCAGTACTTC. Translated, it gives CSREWAGGRETQYF.